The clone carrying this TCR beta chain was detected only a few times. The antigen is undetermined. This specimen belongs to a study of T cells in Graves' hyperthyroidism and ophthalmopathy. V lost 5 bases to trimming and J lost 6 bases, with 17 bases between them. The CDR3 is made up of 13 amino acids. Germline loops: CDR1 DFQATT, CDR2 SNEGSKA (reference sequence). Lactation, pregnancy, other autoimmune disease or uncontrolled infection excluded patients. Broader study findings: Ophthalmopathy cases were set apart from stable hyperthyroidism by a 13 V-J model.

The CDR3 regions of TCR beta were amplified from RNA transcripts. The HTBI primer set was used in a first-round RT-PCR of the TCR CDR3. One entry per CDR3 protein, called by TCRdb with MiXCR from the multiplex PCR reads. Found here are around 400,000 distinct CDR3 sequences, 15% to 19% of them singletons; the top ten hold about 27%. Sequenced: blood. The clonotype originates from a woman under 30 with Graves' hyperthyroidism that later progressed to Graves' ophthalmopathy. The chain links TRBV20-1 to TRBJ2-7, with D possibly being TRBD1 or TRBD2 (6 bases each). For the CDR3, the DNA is TGCAGTGCTTGGGAGGACAGTCCCCCCGAGCAGTACTTC. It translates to CSAWEDSPPEQYF.